Detailed here is one T cell receptor (beta chain). The antigen this receptor binds is unknown. Base quality data are lacking; no much larger clone is found one base away. TCRbeta CDR3 regions were amplified from genomic DNA using the immunoSEQ Assay, a bias-controlled multiplex PCR. The authors' analysis ran thus. The number of nucleated cells in each sample was estimated from the amplification of reference gene primers within the assay. To quantify the absolute abundance of each unique TCRbeta CDR3 rearrangement, sequence reads were collapsed and filtered. Productive Simpson clonality was computed per sample as the square root of Simpson's diversity index over productive rearrangements. Not all clones reach the TCRdb copy of this immuneACCESS table, which keeps in-frame sequences only. Checked studies attribute under half of the gap to unresolved V genes and leave the rest unexplained. D and trimming come from the DNA, and the V and J calls and clone size come from that table. The sample profile shows some 170,000 clones; about 81% of them were found once. The leading ten clones occupy approximately 10% of the sample.

Collaborating institutions collected whole blood in K2EDTA tubes following their own protocols. For TCRbeta analysis, collaborator samples were shipped as frozen whole blood, as isolated PBMCs, or as DNA extracted from either sample type. The data derive from a study of blood T cell repertoires in COVID-19 (dated by TCRdb to about 2020). In terms of the full investigation: Samples covering the acute and convalescent phases of COVID-19 were provided by collaborators in the United States, Italy and Spain. Deeply sampled blood TCRbeta repertoires from subjects exposed to, actively infected with, or recovered from COVID-19 were included in the dataset. The prospective study material was composed of cDNA or gDNA derived from T cells, B-cell-depleted T cells, or PBMCs. Where HLA class I and class II types were available, the types were taken from metadata supplied by the sample provider, not from assay-based typing. The repertoires were made available in a free public database intended to serve as a resource for research on the immune response to SARS-CoV-2. The samples were drawn from the first 160 participants of the ongoing ImmuneRACE study and from 1,254 subjects provided by 6 global collaborators. Sample metadata almost always included a de-identified subject ID, COVID-19 status, age in years and sex.

What the study reported, not specific to this receptor: The quantity of clinical and demographic metadata differed by source and by participant and was supplied without curation.

Sequencing was performed on peripheral blood. This TCR came from a man in his fifties or sixties with active or convalescent COVID-19.

The DNA is TGCGCCAGCAGCTCAACGGGACTCACTACGCAGTATTTT. Protein translation: CASSSTGLTTQYF. This chain is built from TRBV5-1 and TRBJ2-3; the D region possibly corresponds to TRBD2 (6 bases align). Its CDR3 holds 13 amino acids, cysteine through phenylalanine. Only the CDR3 region is kept as DNA, spanning 39 bases read in frame from base 1. Per the germline V gene, SGHRS is the CDR1 and YFSETQ is the CDR2. V loses 3 bases of germline sequence and J loses 8 bases, and the interval between the two ends is 13 bases.